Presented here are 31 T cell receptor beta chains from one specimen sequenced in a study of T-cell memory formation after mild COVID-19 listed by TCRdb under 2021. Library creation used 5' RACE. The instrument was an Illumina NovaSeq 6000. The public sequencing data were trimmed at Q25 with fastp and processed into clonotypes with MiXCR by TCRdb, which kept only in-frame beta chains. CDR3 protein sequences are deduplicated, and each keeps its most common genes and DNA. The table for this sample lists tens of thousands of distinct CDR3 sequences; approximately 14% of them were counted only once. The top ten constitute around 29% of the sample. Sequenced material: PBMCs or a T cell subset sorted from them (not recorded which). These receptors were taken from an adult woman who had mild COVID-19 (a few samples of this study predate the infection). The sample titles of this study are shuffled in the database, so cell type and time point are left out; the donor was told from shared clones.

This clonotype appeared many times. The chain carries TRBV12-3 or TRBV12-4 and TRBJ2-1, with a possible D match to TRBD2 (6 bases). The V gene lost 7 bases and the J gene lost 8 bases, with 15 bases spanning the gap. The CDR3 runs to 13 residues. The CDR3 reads CASTPIGSHEQFF. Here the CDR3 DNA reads TGTGCCAGCACCCCTATCGGGAGCCATGAGCAGTTCTTC.

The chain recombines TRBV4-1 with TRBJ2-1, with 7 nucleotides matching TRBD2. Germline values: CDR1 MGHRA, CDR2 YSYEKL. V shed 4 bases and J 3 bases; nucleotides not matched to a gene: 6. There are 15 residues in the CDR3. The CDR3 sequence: CASSPLTGGYNEQFF. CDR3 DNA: TGCGCCAGCAGCCCCTTGACGGGGGGCTACAATGAGCAGTTCTTC.

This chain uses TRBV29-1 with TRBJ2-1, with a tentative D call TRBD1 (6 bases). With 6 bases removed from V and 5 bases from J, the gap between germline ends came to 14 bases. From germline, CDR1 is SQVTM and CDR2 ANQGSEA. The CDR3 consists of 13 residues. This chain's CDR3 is CSVSWTADNEQFF. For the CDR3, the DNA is TGCAGCGTCTCCTGGACAGCCGACAATGAGCAGTTCTTC.

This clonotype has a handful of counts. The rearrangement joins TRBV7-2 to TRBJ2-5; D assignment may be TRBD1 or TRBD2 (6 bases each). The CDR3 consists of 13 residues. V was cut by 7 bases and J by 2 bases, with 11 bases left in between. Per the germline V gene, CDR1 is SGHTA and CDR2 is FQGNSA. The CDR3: CASKGDSQETQYF. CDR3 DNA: TGTGCCAGCAAGGGGGACTCTCAAGAGACCCAGTACTTC.

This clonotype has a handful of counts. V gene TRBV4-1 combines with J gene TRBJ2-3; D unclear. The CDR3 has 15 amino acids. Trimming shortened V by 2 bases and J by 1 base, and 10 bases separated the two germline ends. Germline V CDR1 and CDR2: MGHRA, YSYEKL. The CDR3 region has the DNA TGCGCCAGCAGCCAAAGACAAGATCGCACAGATACGCAGTATTTT. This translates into CASSQRQDRTDTQYF.

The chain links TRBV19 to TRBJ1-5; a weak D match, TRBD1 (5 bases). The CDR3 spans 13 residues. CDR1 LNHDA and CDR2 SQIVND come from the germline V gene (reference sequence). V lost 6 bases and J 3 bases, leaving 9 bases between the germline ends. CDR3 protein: CASREGYNQPQHF. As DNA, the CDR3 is TGTGCCAGTAGGGAGGGGTACAATCAGCCCCAGCATTTT.

The CDR3 loop is CASSFPLLAGGPGEQYF. The CDR3 coding sequence is TGTGCCAGCAGCTTTCCCCTTTTAGCGGGAGGGCCTGGAGAGCAGTACTTC. V usage is TRBV7-9 and J usage is TRBJ2-7; 11 bases align to TRBD2. V lost 3 bases to trimming and J lost 7 bases; unmatched junction nucleotides: 14. The CDR3 length is 17 residues. Germline CDR1 and CDR2: SEHNR and FQNEAQ (reference sequence). Based on the CDR3 plus reference TRBV7-9 and TRBJ2-7, the full variable domain is DTGVSQNPRHKITKRGQNVTFRCDPISEHNRLYWYRQTLGQGPEFLTYFQNEAQLEKSRLLSDRFSAERPKGSFSTLEIQRTEQGDSAMYLCASSFPLLAGGPGEQYFGPGTRLTVT.

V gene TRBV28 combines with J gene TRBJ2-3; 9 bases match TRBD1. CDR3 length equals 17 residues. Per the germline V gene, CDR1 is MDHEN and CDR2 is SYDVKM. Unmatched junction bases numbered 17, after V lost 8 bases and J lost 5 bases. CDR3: CASLTHRRDRAKDTQYF. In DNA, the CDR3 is TGTGCCAGCCTTACCCACCGCCGGGACAGGGCTAAAGATACGCAGTATTTT.

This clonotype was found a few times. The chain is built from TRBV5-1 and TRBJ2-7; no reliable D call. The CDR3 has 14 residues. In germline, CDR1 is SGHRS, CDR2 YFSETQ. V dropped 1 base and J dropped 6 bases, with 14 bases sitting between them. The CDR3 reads CASSLSWPPGEQYF. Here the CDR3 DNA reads TGCGCCAGCAGCTTGTCTTGGCCCCCGGGCGAGCAGTACTTC.

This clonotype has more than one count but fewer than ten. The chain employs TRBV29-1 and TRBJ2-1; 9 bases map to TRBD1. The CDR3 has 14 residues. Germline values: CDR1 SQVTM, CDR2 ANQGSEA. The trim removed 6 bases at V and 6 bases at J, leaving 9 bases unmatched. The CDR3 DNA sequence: TGCAGCGTCACCACGGGACAGGGTGTCAATGAGCAGTTCTTC. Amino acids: CSVTTGQGVNEQFF.

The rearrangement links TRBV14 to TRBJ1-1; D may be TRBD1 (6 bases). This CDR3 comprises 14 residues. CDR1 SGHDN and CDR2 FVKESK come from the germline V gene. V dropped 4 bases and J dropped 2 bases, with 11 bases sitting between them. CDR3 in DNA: TGTGCCAGCAGCCGGGAACAGGGAAACACTGAAGCTTTCTTT. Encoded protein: CASSREQGNTEAFF.

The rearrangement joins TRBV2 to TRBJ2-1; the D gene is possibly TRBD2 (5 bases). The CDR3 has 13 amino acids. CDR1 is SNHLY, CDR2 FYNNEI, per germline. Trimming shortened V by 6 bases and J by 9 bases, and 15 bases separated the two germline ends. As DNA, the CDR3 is TGTGCCAGCAGGGATATCGGGATAGGTGAGCAGTTCTTC. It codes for CASRDIGIGEQFF.

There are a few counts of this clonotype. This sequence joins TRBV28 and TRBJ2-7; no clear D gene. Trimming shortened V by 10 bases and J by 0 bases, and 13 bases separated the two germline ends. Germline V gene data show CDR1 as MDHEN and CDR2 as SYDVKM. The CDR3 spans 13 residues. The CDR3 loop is CATTTPSSYEQYF. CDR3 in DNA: TGTGCCACGACAACTCCGAGCTCCTACGAGCAGTACTTC.

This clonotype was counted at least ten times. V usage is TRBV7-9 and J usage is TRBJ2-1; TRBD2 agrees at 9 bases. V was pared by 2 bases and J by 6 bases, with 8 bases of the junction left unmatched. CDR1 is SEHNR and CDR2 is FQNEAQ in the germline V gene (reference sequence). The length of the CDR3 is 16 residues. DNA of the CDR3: TGTGCCAGCAGCTTAAGCGCGGGGGGGCCGGTCAATGAGCAGTTCTTC. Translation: CASSLSAGGPVNEQFF.

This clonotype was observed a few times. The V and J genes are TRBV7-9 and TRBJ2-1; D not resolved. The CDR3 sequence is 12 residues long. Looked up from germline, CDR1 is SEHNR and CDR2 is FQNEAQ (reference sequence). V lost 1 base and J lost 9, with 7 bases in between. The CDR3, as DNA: TGTGCCAGCAGCTTAGGGGGAACTGAGCAGTTCTTC. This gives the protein CASSLGGTEQFF.

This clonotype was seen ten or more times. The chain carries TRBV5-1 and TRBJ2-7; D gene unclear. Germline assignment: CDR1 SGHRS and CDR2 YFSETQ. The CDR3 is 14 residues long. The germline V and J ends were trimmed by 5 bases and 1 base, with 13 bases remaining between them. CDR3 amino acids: CASREQYESYEQYF. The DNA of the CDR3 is TGCGCCAGCAGGGAACAGTATGAGTCCTACGAGCAGTACTTC. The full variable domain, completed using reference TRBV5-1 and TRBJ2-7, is KAGVTQTPRYLIKTRGQQVTLSCSPISGHRSVSWYQQTPGQGLQFLFEYFSETQRNKGNFPGRFSGRQFSNSRSEMNVSTLELGDSALYLCASREQYESYEQYFGPGTRLTVT.

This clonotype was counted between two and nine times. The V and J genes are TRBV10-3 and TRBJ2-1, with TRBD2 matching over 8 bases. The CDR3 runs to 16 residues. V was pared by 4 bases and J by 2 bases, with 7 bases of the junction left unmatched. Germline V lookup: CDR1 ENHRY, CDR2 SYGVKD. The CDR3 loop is CAISGSTSGTYNEQFF. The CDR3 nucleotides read TGTGCCATCAGTGGTTCAACTAGCGGAACCTACAATGAGCAGTTCTTC.

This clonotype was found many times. CDR3 in DNA: TGTGCCAGCAGCTTAGTTGGCGGAAACGACAATGAGCAGTTCTTC. It translates to CASSLVGGNDNEQFF. J is TRBJ2-1 and V is TRBV7-2; no clear D gene. V was cut by 1 base and J by 5 bases, with 12 bases left in between. There are 15 residues in the CDR3. The V gene's germline CDR1 is SGHTA and CDR2 FQGNSA.

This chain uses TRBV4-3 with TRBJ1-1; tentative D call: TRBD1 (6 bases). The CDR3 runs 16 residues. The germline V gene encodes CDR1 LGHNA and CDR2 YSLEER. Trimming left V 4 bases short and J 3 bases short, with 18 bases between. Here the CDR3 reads CASSRDRGAGYTEAFF. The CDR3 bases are TGCGCCAGCAGCCGAGATAGGGGGGCGGGATACACTGAAGCTTTCTTT.

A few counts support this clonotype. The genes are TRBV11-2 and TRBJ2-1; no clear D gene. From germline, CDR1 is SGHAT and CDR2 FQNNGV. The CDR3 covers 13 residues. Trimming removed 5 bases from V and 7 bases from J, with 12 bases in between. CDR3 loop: CASSHEDWNEQFF. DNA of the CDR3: TGTGCCAGCAGCCACGAAGACTGGAATGAGCAGTTCTTC.

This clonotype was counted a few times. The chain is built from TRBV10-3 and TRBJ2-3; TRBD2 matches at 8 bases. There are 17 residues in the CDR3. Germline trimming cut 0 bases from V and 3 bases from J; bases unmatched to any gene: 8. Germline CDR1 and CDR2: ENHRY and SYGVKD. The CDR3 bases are TGTGCCATCAGTGAGTCGCAGCGAGCGGGAGTGACAGATACGCAGTATTTT. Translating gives CAISESQRAGVTDTQYF.

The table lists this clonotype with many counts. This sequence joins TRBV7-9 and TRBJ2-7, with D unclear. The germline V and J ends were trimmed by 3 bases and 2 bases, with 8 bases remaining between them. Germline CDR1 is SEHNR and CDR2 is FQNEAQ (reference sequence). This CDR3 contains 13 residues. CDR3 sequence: CASSFSFTYEQYF. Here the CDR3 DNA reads TGTGCCAGCAGCTTTAGCTTTACCTACGAGCAGTACTTC. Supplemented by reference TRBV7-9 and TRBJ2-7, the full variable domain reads DTGVSQNPRHKITKRGQNVTFRCDPISEHNRLYWYRQTLGQGPEFLTYFQNEAQLEKSRLLSDRFSAERPKGSFSTLEIQRTEQGDSAMYLCASSFSFTYEQYFGPGTRLTVT.

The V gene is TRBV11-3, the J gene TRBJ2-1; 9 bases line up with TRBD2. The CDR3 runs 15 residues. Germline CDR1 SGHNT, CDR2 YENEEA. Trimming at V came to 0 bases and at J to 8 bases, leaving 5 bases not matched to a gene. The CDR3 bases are TGTGCCAGCAGCTTAGAAAGCGGGGGGAGCTATGAGCAGTTCTTC. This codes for CASSLESGGSYEQFF.

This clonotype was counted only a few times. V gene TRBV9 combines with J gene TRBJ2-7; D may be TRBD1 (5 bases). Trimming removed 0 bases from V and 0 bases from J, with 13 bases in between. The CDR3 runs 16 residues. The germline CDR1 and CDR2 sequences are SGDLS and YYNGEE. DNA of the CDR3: TGTGCCAGCAGCGTAGGGGGCCGTTCGAGCTCCTACGAGCAGTACTTC. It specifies CASSVGGRSSSYEQYF.

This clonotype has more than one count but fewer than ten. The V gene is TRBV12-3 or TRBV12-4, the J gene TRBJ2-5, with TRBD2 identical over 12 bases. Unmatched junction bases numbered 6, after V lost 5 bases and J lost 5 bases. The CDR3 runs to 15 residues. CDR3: CASSLRLAGEETQYF. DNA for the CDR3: TGTGCCAGCAGTCTCCGACTAGCGGGGGAGGAGACCCAGTACTTC.

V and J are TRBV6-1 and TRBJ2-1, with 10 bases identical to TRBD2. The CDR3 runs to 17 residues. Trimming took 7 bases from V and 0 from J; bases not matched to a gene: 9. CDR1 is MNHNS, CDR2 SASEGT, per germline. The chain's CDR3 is CASKTSGALSSYNEQFF. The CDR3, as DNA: TGTGCCAGCAAAACTAGCGGGGCACTAAGCTCCTACAATGAGCAGTTCTTC.

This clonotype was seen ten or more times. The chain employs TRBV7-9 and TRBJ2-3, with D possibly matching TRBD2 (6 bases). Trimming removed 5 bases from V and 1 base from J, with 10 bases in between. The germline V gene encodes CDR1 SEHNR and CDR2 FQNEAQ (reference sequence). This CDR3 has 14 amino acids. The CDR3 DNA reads TGTGCCAGCAGCGCCGTAGCGGGCACAGATACGCAGTATTTT. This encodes CASSAVAGTDTQYF.

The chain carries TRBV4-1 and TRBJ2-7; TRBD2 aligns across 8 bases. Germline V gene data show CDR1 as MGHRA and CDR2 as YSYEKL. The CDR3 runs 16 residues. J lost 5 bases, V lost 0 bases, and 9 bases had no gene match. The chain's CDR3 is CASSQDAGGPIHEQYF. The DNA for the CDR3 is TGCGCCAGCAGCCAAGACGCGGGGGGCCCGATCCACGAGCAGTACTTC.

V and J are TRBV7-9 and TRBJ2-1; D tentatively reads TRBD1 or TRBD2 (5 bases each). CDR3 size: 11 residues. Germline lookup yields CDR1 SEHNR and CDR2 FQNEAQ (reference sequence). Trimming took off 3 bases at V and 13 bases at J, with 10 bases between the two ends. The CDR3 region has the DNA TGTGCCAGCAGCTTCCGGGACCGACAGTTCTTC. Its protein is CASSFRDRQFF.

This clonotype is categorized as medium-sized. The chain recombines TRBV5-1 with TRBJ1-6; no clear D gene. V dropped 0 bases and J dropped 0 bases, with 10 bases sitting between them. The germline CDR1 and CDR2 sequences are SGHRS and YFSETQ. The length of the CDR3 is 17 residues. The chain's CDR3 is CASSLEPLSSYNSPLHF. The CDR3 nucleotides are TGCGCCAGCAGCTTGGAACCGTTGAGCTCCTATAATTCACCCCTCCACTTT. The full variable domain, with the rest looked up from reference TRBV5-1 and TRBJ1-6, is KAGVTQTPRYLIKTRGQQVTLSCSPISGHRSVSWYQQTPGQGLQFLFEYFSETQRNKGNFPGRFSGRQFSNSRSEMNVSTLELGDSALYLCASSLEPLSSYNSPLHFGNGTRLTVT.

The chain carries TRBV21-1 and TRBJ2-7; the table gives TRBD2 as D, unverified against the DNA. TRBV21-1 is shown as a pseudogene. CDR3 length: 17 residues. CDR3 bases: TGTGCCAGCAGCAAAGAGAGGTACGCTAGCGGCTCCTACGAGCAGTACTTC. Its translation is CASSKERYASGSYEQYF.